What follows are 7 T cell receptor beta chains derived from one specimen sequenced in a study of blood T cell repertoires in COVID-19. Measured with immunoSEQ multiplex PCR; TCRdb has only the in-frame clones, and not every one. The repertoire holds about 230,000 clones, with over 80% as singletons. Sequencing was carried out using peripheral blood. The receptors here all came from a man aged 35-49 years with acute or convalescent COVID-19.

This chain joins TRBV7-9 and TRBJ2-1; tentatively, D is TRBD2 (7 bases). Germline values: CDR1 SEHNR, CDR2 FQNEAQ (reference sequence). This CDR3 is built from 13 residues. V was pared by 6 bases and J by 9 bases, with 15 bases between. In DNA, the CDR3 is TGTGCCAGCAGACCTAAGGGGGGGAGTGAGCAGTTCTTC. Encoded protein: CASRPKGGSEQFF.

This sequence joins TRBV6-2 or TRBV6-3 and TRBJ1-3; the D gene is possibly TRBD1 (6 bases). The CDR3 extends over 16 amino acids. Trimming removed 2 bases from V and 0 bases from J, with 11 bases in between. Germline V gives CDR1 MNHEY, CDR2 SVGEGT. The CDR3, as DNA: TGTGCCAGCAGTTACCCGACAGGATCCTCTGGAAACACCATATATTTT. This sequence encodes CASSYPTGSSGNTIYF.

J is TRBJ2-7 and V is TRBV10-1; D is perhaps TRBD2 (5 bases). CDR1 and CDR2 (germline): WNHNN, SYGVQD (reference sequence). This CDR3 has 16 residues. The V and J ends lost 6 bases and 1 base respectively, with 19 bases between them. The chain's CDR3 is CASRILGIKRSYEQYF. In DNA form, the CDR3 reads TGCGCCAGCAGGATACTAGGAATAAAACGATCCTACGAGCAGTACTTC.

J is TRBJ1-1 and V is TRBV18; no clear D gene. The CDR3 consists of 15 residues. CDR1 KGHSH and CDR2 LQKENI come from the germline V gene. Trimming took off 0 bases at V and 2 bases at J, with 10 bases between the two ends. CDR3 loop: CASSPPWGGNTEAFF. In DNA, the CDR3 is TGTGCCAGCTCACCACCTTGGGGAGGCAACACTGAAGCTTTCTTT.

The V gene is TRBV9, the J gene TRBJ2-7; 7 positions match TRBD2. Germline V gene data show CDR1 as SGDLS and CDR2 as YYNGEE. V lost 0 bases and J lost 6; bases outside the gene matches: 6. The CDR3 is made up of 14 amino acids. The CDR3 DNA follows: TGTGCCAGCAGCGTAGACTTGGGGAGGGGCGAGCAGTACTTC. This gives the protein CASSVDLGRGEQYF.

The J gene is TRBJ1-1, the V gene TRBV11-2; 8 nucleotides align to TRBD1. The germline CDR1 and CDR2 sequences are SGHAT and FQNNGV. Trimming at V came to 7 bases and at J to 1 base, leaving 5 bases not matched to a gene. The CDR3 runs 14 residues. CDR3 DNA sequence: TGTGCCAGCATCATACAGGGGGGGAACACTGAAGCTTTCTTT. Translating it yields CASIIQGGNTEAFF. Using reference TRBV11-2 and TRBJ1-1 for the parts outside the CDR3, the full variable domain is EAGVAQSPRYKIIEKRQSVAFWCNPISGHATLYWYQQILGQGPKLLIQFQNNGVVDDSQLPKDRFSAERLKGVDSTLKIQPAKLEDSAVYLCASIIQGGNTEAFFGQGTRLTVV.

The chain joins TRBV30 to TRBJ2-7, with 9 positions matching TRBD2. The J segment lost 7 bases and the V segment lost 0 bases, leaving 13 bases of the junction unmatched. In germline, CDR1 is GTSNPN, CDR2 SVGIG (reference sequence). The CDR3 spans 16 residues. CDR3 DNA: TGTGCCTGGAGTGTACTCCCGGGACTAGCAACCAGGGAGCAGTACTTC. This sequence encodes CAWSVLPGLATREQYF. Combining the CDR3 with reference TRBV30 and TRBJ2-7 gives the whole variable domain SQTIHQWPATLVQPVGSPLSLECTVEGTSNPNLYWYRQAAGRGLQLLFYSVGIGQISSEVPQNLSASRPQDRQFILSSKKLLLSDSGFYLCAWSVLPGLATREQYFGPGTRLTVT.